A single sample is the source of the 18 T cell receptor beta chains below, sequenced in a study of CD8 T cells in Susac syndrome (dated by TCRdb to 2018 to 2020). The method was the immunoSEQ multiplex PCR assay. RNA was extracted using the RNeasy kit, and roughly 0.5 to 1 ug of the RNA was reverse transcribed with random hexamers. TCRdb cleaned the public reads at Q25 with fastp, built clones with MiXCR and kept in-frame beta chains. Duplicate CDR3 protein sequences are folded into a single record with the most common DNA and genes. The sample contains 150,000 to 200,000 distinct CDR3 sequences, roughly 95% of them found a single time. The top ten clones comprise more than 0.11% of the sample. The specimen sequenced was CD4+ T cells from PBMCs. The receptors originated from a human donor in good health.

The genes are TRBV7-3 and TRBJ2-3, with D unclear. Trimming took off 4 bases at V and 1 base at J, with 9 bases between the two ends. This CDR3 region has 14 residues. Germline CDR1 is SGHTA and CDR2 is FQGTGA. Here the CDR3 reads CASSSQYGTDTQYF. CDR3 DNA sequence: TGTGCCAGCAGCTCCCAATACGGCACAGATACGCAGTATTTT.

The chain couples TRBV12-3 or TRBV12-4 to TRBJ1-2; the D is unclear. This CDR3 spans 12 amino acids. The V gene lost 5 bases and the J gene lost 1 base, with 5 bases spanning the gap. The CDR3 coding sequence is TGTGCCAGCAGTGCGCTTAACTATGGCTACACCTTC. It is translated as CASSALNYGYTF.

V usage is TRBV11-2 and J usage is TRBJ2-5; D unclear. With 3 bases removed from V and 5 bases from J, the gap between germline ends came to 16 bases. The CDR3 runs to 15 residues. The germline V gene has CDR1 SGHAT and CDR2 FQNNGV. The CDR3 DNA sequence: TGTGCCAGCAGCTTTATAGGGTCGGGTATGGAGACCCAGTACTTC. It is translated as CASSFIGSGMETQYF. Using reference TRBV11-2 and TRBJ2-5 for the parts outside the CDR3, the full variable domain is EAGVAQSPRYKIIEKRQSVAFWCNPISGHATLYWYQQILGQGPKLLIQFQNNGVVDDSQLPKDRFSAERLKGVDSTLKIQPAKLEDSAVYLCASSFIGSGMETQYFGPGTRLLVL.

The chain carries TRBV29-1 and TRBJ2-3, with D perhaps matching TRBD1 (6 bases). This CDR3 contains 12 residues. Trimming stripped 2 bases from V and 4 bases from J, with 7 bases between. Germline loops: CDR1 SQVTM, CDR2 ANQGSEA. CDR3 loop: CSVEPGADTQYF. DNA of the CDR3: TGCAGCGTTGAACCAGGGGCAGATACGCAGTATTTT.

The chain couples TRBV7-9 to TRBJ2-5; 7 bases map to TRBD1. V lost 5 bases, J lost 2 bases, and 8 bases stayed unmatched. The CDR3 covers 15 residues. Germline CDR1 and CDR2: SEHNR and FQNEAQ (reference sequence). The DNA of the CDR3 is TGTGCCAGCAGCCCACTCTGGACAGGACAAGAGACCCAGTACTTC. Protein sequence: CASSPLWTGQETQYF.

The CDR3 is CASRLQGDTEAFF. The CDR3 DNA reads as TGTGCCAGCAGGCTACAGGGCGACACTGAAGCTTTCTTT. The rearrangement joins TRBV7-2 to TRBJ1-1; tentative D call: TRBD1 (6 bases). CDR1 SGHTA and CDR2 FQGNSA come from the germline V gene. This CDR3 region has 13 residues. The ends were cut back, 6 bases at V and 3 bases at J, with 11 bases in the middle.

This rearrangement joins TRBV12-3 or TRBV12-4 to TRBJ1-6; D unclear. The CDR3 sequence is 15 residues long. The V gene lost 5 bases and the J gene lost 4 bases, with 12 bases spanning the gap. The CDR3 spells CASSDNKAYNSPLHF. In nucleotides, the CDR3 is TGTGCCAGCAGTGACAATAAGGCGTATAATTCACCCCTCCACTTT.

The chain couples TRBV29-1 to TRBJ2-3; D could derive from TRBD1 or TRBD2 (6 bases each). Between the trimmed V and J ends, which lost 3 bases and 4 bases, there was a span of 8 bases. The CDR3 length is 12 residues. Germline loops: CDR1 SQVTM, CDR2 ANQGSEA. For the CDR3, the DNA is TGCAGCGTTGAGGGGGGCGCAGATACGCAGTATTTT. It yields the protein CSVEGGADTQYF.

The rearrangement uses TRBV2 and TRBJ1-1; no clear D gene. The CDR3 totals 11 residues. Germline V gene data show CDR1 as SNHLY and CDR2 as FYNNEI. Trimming pared 5 bases from V and 6 bases from J, leaving 7 bases between. CDR3 amino acids: CASSQEAEAFF. DNA for the CDR3: TGTGCCAGCAGTCAGGAGGCTGAAGCTTTCTTT.

This clonotype was observed a single time. V is TRBV6-2 or TRBV6-3 and J is TRBJ2-2; 10 nucleotides agree with TRBD2. CDR3 length equals 15 residues. Germline V lookup: CDR1 MNHEY, CDR2 SVGEGT. V shed 8 bases and J 4 bases; nucleotides not matched to a gene: 7. The CDR3: CASSLAGAGTGELFF. The DNA for the CDR3 is TGTGCCAGCTCTCTAGCGGGGGCGGGCACCGGGGAGCTGTTTTTT.

The gene calls are TRBV20-1 and TRBJ2-7, with a tentative D call TRBD1 (7 bases). Germline V gene sequence: CDR1 DFQATT, CDR2 SNEGSKA (reference sequence). Deletions cut 6 bases from V and 1 base from J, with 10 bases between. CDR3 length equals 12 residues. The CDR3 DNA sequence: TGCAGTGCCTCAGGGGGGTCCTACGAGCAGTACTTC. Its translation is CSASGGSYEQYF.

The J gene is TRBJ1-6, the V gene TRBV6-6, with D hard to call. This CDR3 region has 13 residues. From germline, CDR1 is MNHNY and CDR2 SVGAGI (reference sequence). V lost 6 bases to trimming and J lost 9 bases, with 12 bases between them. CDR3 sequence: CASSATIGSPLHF. The CDR3 DNA sequence: TGTGCCAGCAGCGCGACAATAGGTTCACCCCTCCACTTT.

V usage is TRBV7-8 and J usage is TRBJ1-4; no reliable D call. Germline V lookup: CDR1 SGHVS, CDR2 FQNEAQ. The CDR3 is made up of 18 amino acids. Trimming took off 0 bases at V and 5 bases at J, with 19 bases between the two ends. Written as DNA, the CDR3 is TGTGCCAGCAGCTTAGCGTTAAATTCGGGCCCTCTGAATGAAAAACTGTTTTTT. Amino acids: CASSLALNSGPLNEKLFF.

J is TRBJ1-4 and V is TRBV12-3 or TRBV12-4; D ambiguous. This CDR3 comprises 14 residues. The V end was cut by 6 bases, the J end by 0 bases, with 8 bases between. CDR3 DNA: TGTGCCAGCAGATCACTGGCAACTAATGAAAAACTGTTTTTT. It yields the protein CASRSLATNEKLFF.

This clonotype has a single count. The chain joins TRBV7-3 to TRBJ1-1; 7 bases are a match to TRBD1. The CDR3 contains 15 residues. The J segment lost 0 bases and the V segment lost 5 bases, leaving 6 bases of the junction unmatched. CDR1 is SGHTA, CDR2 FQGTGA, per germline. The CDR3 spells CASSTRQGMNTEAFF. The CDR3 coding sequence is TGTGCCAGCAGCACCCGACAGGGAATGAACACTGAAGCTTTCTTT.

The chain links TRBV2 to TRBJ2-1, with D uncertain. The CDR3 length is 12 residues. Per the germline V gene, CDR1 is SNHLY and CDR2 is FYNNEI. V was pared by 8 bases and J by 8 bases, with 13 bases between. The CDR3 DNA reads TGTGCCAGCTCTACCTTGAGCGATGAGCAGTTCTTC. This codes for CASSTLSDEQFF. Filled out from reference TRBV2 and TRBJ2-1, the complete variable domain reads EPEVTQTPSHQVTQMGQEVILRCVPISNHLYFYWYRQILGQKVEFLVSFYNNEISEKSEIFDDQFSVERPDGSNFTLKIRSTKLEDSAMYFCASSTLSDEQFFGPGTRLTVL.

V usage is TRBV2 and J usage is TRBJ2-1; D not resolved. V lost 8 bases, J lost 5 bases, and 7 bases lay in between. The CDR3 has 11 amino acids. Per germline, CDR1 SNHLY and CDR2 FYNNEI. CDR3 amino acids: CASHLNNEQFF. The CDR3 region has the DNA TGTGCCAGCCACTTGAACAATGAGCAGTTCTTC.

The rearrangement joins TRBV7-9 to TRBJ2-5; the D is unclear. This CDR3 spans 14 amino acids. V lost 1 base and J 2 bases, leaving 8 bases between the germline ends. The germline CDR1 and CDR2 sequences are SEHNR and FQNEAQ (reference sequence). In DNA, the CDR3 is TGTGCCAGCAGCTTAGGATCGACACAAGAGACCCAGTACTTC. Amino acid sequence: CASSLGSTQETQYF. The full variable domain, in which reference TRBV7-9 and TRBJ2-5 provide the parts outside the CDR3, is DTGVSQNPRHKITKRGQNVTFRCDPISEHNRLYWYRQTLGQGPEFLTYFQNEAQLEKSRLLSDRFSAERPKGSFSTLEIQRTEQGDSAMYLCASSLGSTQETQYFGPGTRLLVL.